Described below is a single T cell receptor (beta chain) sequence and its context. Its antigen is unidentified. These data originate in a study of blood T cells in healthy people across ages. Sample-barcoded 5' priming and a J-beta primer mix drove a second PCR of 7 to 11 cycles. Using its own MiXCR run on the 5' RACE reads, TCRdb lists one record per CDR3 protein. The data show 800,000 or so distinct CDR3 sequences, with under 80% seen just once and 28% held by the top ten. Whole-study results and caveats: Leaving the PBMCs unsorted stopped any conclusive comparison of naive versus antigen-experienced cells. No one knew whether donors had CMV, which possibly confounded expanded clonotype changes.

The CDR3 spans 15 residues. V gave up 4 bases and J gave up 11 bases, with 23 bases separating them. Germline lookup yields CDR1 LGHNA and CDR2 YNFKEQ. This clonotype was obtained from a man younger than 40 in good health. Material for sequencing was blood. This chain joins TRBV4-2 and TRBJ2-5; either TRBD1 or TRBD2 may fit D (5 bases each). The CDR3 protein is CASSLADTGLGEQYF. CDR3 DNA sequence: TGTGCCAGCAGCCTCGCGGACACTGGTTTGGGGGAGCAGTACTTC.